The source of this T cell receptor beta chain is a study of blood T cell repertoires in COVID-19. At the level of the study: From the United States, Italy and Spain came samples of acute and convalescent COVID-19. The cDNA or gDNA used as material had been derived from T cells, B-cell-depleted T cells, or PBMCs.

CDR3 length equals 12 residues. The ends were cut back, 0 bases at V and 11 bases at J, with 13 bases in the middle. Germline assignment: CDR1 SQVTM and CDR2 ANQGSEA. Here immunoSEQ multiplex PCR was the method, and the copy in TCRdb shows in-frame clones only, minus some. The repertoire consists of some 83,000 clones, with roughly 86% occurring once and the leading ten covering approximately 8.1%. Sequencing input: peripheral blood. This clonotype was sampled from an older man with active or convalescent COVID-19. This chain joins TRBV29-1 and TRBJ1-1; D ambiguous. This chain's CDR3 is CSVEDGRGSAFF. Here the CDR3 DNA reads TGCAGCGTTGAAGATGGTAGAGGCTCTGCTTTCTTT. The whole variable domain, remainder taken from reference TRBV29-1 and TRBJ1-1, is SAVISQKPSRDICQRGTSLTIQCQVDSQVTMMFWYRQQPGQSLTLIATANQGSEATYESGFVIDKFPISRPNLTFSTLTVSNMSPEDSSIYLCSVEDGRGSAFFGQGTRLTVV.